Listed below are T cell receptor beta chains from one sample, sequenced in a study of Graves' ophthalmopathy and Graves' hyperthyroidism. Via MiXCR, TCRdb re-called the multiplex PCR reads, giving one row per CDR3 protein. The sample shows some 350,000 distinct CDR3 sequences, about 17% of them seen only once. The sequencing input was peripheral blood. These receptor sequences come from an adult woman with stable Graves' hyperthyroidism. CDR3s include the opening cysteine and the closing phenylalanine or tryptophan. A D gene is named only where the DNA matches it firmly. The size entry is marked missing in some rows and otherwise reads once, few, many or a size class.

clone_size: many
j_call: TRBJ2-5
v_call: TRBV12-5
d_call: .
cdr3_aa: CASGPSQEGLKVETQYF
cdr3_nt: TGTGCTAGTGGTCCCAGTCAGGAGGGCCTCAAGGTTGAGACCCAGTACTTC

clone_size: many
j_call: TRBJ1-2
v_call: TRBV19
d_call: .
cdr3_aa: CASSMRQTNYGYTF
cdr3_nt: TGTGCCAGTAGTATGCGGCAGACTAACTATGGCTACACCTTC

clone_size: many
j_call: TRBJ2-5
v_call: TRBV12-3/TRBV12-4
d_call: TRBD2
cdr3_aa: CASSSTAGGRQETQYF
cdr3_nt: TGTGCCAGCAGTTCAACGGCGGGAGGGCGTCAAGAGACCCAGTACTTC

clone_size: .
j_call: TRBJ1-1
v_call: TRBV12-3/TRBV12-4
d_call: .
cdr3_aa: CASNKDWNTEAFF
cdr3_nt: TGTGCCAGCAATAAGGATTGGAACACTGAAGCTTTCTTT

clone_size: many
j_call: TRBJ1-5
v_call: TRBV9
d_call: .
cdr3_aa: CASSVGSNQPQHF
cdr3_nt: TGTGCCAGCAGTGTCGGGAGCAATCAGCCCCAGCATTTT

clone_size: many
j_call: TRBJ2-3
v_call: TRBV12-3/TRBV12-4
d_call: TRBD1
cdr3_aa: CASSLADRGSDTQYF
cdr3_nt: TGTGCCAGCAGTTTAGCGGACAGGGGGTCAGATACGCAGTATTTT

clone_size: many
j_call: TRBJ1-2
v_call: TRBV14
d_call: .
cdr3_aa: CASNPLPGNYGYTF
cdr3_nt: TGTGCCAGCAACCCTCTTCCCGGTAACTATGGCTACACCTTC

clone_size: many
j_call: TRBJ2-7
v_call: TRBV11-2
d_call: .
cdr3_aa: CASSLDNTEYEQYF
cdr3_nt: TGTGCCAGCAGCTTAGATAACACCGAGTACGAGCAGTACTTC

clone_size: many
j_call: TRBJ1-1
v_call: TRBV30
d_call: .
cdr3_aa: CAWGRGGGQNTEAFF
cdr3_nt: TGTGCCTGGGGCCGGGGTGGGGGCCAGAACACTGAAGCTTTCTTT

clone_size: many
j_call: TRBJ2-5
v_call: TRBV3-1
d_call: .
cdr3_aa: CASSQGWNLGETQYF
cdr3_nt: TGTGCCAGCAGCCAAGGGTGGAATTTGGGGGAGACCCAGTACTTC

clone_size: many
j_call: TRBJ1-2
v_call: TRBV12-3/TRBV12-4
d_call: .
cdr3_aa: CASSFQGQGGYTF
cdr3_nt: TGTGCCAGCAGTTTTCAGGGGCAGGGCGGCTACACCTTC

clone_size: many
j_call: TRBJ1-1
v_call: TRBV12-3/TRBV12-4
d_call: .
cdr3_aa: CASSPFDQNTEAFF
cdr3_nt: TGTGCCAGCAGTCCATTCGATCAGAACACTGAAGCTTTCTTT

clone_size: many
j_call: TRBJ1-2
v_call: TRBV20-1
d_call: .
cdr3_aa: CSARTDSRHYGYTF
cdr3_nt: TGCAGTGCTAGGACGGACAGCCGACACTATGGCTACACCTTC

clone_size: many
j_call: TRBJ1-5
v_call: TRBV6-1
d_call: .
cdr3_aa: CASSSGTENQPQHF
cdr3_nt: TGTGCCAGCAGCTCCGGGACGGAGAATCAGCCCCAGCATTTT

clone_size: many
j_call: TRBJ1-5
v_call: TRBV7-8
d_call: .
cdr3_aa: CASSPRDGQPQHF
cdr3_nt: TGTGCCAGCAGCCCCAGGGACGGGCAGCCCCAGCATTTT

clone_size: many
j_call: TRBJ2-5
v_call: TRBV3-1
d_call: .
cdr3_aa: CASSQTRTAQETQYF
cdr3_nt: TGTGCCAGCAGCCAAACCCGGACCGCCCAAGAGACCCAGTACTTC